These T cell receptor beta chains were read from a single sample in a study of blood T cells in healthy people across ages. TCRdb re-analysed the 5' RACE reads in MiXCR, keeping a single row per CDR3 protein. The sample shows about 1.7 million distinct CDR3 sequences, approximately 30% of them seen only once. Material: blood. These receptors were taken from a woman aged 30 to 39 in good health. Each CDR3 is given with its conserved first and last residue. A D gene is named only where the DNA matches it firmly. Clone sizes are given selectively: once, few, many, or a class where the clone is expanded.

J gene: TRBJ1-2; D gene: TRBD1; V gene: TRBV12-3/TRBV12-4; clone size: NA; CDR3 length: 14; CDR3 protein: CASRKTGEAYGHTF; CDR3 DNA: TGTGCCAGCAGAAAAACAGGGGAGGCCTATGGCCACACCTTC
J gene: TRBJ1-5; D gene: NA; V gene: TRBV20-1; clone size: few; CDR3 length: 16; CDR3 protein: CSARGGGGDSNQPQHF; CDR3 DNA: TGCAGTGCTAGAGGGGGTGGTGGAGATAGCAATCAGCCCCAGCATTTT
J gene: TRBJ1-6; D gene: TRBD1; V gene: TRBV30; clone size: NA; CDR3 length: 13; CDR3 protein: CAQQGADNSPLHF; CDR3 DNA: TGTGCCCAACAGGGGGCCGATAATTCACCCCTCCACTTT
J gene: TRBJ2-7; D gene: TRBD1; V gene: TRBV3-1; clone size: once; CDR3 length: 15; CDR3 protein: CASSQATGQQYEQYF; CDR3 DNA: TGTGCCAGCAGCCAAGCGACAGGGCAACAATACGAGCAGTACTTC
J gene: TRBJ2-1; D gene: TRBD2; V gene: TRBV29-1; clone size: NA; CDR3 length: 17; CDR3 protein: CSVDGTSGLRRYNEQFF; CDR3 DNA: TGCAGCGTTGACGGGACTAGCGGACTCCGGAGGTACAATGAGCAGTTCTTC
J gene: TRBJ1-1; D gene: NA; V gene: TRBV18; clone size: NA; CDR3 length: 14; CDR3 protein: CASSRREANTEAFF; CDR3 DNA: TGTGCCAGCTCCCGCAGGGAAGCGAACACTGAAGCTTTCTTT
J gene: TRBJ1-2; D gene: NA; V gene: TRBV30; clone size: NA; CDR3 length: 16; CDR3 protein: CAWSALMGIPNYGYTF; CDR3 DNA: TGTGCCTGGAGTGCTTTGATGGGGATTCCTAACTATGGCTACACCTTC
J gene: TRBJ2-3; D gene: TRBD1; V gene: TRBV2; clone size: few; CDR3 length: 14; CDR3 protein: CASSEDRGPDTQYF; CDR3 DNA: TGTGCCAGCAGTGAGGACAGGGGACCAGATACGCAGTATTTT
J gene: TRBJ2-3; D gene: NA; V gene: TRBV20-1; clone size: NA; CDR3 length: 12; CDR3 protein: CSATKIEITQYF; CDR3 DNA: TGCAGTGCTACCAAGATTGAGATCACGCAGTATTTT
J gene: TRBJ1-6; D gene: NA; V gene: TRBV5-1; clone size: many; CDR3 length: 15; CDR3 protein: CASSLATRENSPLHF; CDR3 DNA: TGCGCCAGCAGCTTGGCCACACGGGAGAATTCACCCCTCCACTTT
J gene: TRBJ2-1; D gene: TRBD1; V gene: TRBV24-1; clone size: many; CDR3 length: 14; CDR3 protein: CATSEGTGDNEQFF; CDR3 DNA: TGTGCCACCAGTGAGGGGACAGGGGACAATGAGCAGTTCTTC
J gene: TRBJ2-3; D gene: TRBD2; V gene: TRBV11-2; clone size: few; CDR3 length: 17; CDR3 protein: CASSLRTSGKSTDTQYF; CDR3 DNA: TGTGCCAGCAGCTTGCGGACTAGCGGGAAAAGCACAGATACGCAGTATTTT
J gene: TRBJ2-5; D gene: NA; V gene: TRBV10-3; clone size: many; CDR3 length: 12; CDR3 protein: CAISHSSGTQYF; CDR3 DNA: TGTGCCATCAGTCACTCCTCGGGGACCCAGTACTTC
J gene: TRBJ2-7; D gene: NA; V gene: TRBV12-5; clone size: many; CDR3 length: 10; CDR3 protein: CASGLEEQYF; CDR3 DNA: TGTGCTAGTGGTCTGGAGGAGCAGTACTTC
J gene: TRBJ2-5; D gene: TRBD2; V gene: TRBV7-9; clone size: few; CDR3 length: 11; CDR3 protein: CAGRRGETQYF; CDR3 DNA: TGTGCCGGCAGGCGGGGGGAGACCCAGTACTTC
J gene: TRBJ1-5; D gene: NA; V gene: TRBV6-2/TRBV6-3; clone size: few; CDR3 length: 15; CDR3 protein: CASSRGLTSNQPQHF; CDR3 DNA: TGTGCCAGCAGCCGCGGACTGACCTCCAATCAGCCCCAGCATTTT
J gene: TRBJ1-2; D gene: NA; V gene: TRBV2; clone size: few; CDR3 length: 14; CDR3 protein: CASSEDTSNYGYTF; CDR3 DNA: TGTGCCAGCAGTGAGGACACCTCTAACTATGGCTACACCTTC
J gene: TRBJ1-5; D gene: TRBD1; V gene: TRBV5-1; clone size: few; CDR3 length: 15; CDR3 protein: CASSYGQGPNQPQHF; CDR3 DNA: TGCGCCAGCAGCTACGGACAGGGGCCCAATCAGCCCCAGCATTTT
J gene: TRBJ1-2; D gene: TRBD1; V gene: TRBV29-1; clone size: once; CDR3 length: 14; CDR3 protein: CSELGTGGLYGYTF; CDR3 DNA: TGCAGCGAACTCGGGACAGGGGGCCTTTATGGCTACACCTTC
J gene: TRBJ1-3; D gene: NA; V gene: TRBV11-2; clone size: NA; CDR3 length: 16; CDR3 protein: CASSSRGEITGNTIYF; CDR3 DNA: TGTGCCAGCAGCTCGCGGGGAGAAATTACTGGAAACACCATATATTTT
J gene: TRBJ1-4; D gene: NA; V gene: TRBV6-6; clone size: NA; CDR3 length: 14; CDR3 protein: CASSRDAFVEKLFF; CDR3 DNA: TGTGCCAGCAGCCGGGACGCGTTTGTTGAAAAACTGTTTTTT
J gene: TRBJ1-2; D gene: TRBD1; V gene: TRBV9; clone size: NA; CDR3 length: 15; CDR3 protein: CASSGGAGGNYGYTF; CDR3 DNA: TGTGCCAGCAGCGGTGGGGCAGGGGGTAACTATGGCTACACCTTC
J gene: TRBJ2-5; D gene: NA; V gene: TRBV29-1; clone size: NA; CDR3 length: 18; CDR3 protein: CSVEVGQGYLSYQETQYF; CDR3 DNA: TGCAGCGTTGAAGTGGGGCAGGGCTACTTATCGTACCAAGAGACCCAGTACTTC
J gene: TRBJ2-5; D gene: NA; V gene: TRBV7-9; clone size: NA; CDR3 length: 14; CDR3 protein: CASSLSMYQETQYF; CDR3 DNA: TGTGCCAGCAGCTTATCTATGTACCAAGAGACCCAGTACTTC
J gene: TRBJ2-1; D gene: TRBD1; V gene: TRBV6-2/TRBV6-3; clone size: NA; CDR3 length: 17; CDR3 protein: CASSRPRQGGSYNEQFF; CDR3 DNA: TGTGCCAGCAGTCGTCCTCGACAGGGGGGCTCCTACAATGAGCAGTTCTTC
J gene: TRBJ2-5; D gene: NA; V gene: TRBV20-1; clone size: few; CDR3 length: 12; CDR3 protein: CSAGRTEKTQYF; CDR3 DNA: TGCAGTGCTGGAAGGACTGAAAAGACCCAGTACTTC
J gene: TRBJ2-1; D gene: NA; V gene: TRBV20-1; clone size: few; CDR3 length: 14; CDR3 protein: CSARRGGTYNEQFF; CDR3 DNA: TGCAGTGCTCGGCGGGGCGGGACTTACAATGAGCAGTTCTTC
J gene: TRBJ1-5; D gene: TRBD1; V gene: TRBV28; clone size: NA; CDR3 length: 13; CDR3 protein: CARPPGGLQPQHF; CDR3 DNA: TGTGCCAGACCCCCAGGGGGTCTTCAGCCCCAGCATTTT
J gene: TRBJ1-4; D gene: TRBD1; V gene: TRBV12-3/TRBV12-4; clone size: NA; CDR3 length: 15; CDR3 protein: CASRTQGAVGEKLFF; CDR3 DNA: TGTGCCAGCAGGACACAGGGGGCTGTGGGTGAAAAACTGTTTTTT
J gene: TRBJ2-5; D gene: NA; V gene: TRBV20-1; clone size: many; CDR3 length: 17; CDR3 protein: CSAAESLAVLPQETQYF; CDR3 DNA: TGCAGTGCTGCCGAATCCTTAGCGGTTCTACCCCAAGAGACCCAGTACTTC
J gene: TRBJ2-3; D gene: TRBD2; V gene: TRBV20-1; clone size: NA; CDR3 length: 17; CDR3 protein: CSARDHGGAILTDTQYF; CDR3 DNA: TGCAGTGCTAGAGATCACGGGGGGGCCATTCTCACAGATACGCAGTATTTT
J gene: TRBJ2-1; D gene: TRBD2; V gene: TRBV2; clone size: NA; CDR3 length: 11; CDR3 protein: CASRATSMEFF; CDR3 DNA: TGTGCCAGCAGGGCGACTAGCATGGAGTTCTTC
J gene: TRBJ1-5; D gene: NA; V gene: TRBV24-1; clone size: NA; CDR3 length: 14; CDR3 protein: CATSEQGSNQPQHF; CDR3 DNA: TGTGCCACCAGCGAGCAGGGAAGCAATCAGCCCCAGCATTTT
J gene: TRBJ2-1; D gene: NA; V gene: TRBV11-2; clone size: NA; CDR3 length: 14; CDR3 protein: CASSYGQPYNEQFF; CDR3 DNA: TGTGCCAGCAGCTACGGACAGCCTTACAATGAGCAGTTCTTC
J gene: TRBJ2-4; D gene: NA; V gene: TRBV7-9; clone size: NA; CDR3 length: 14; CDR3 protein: CASSGMGAKNIQYF; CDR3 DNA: TGTGCCAGCAGCGGGATGGGGGCCAAAAACATTCAGTACTTC
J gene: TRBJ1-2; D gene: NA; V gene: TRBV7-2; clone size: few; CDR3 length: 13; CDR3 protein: CASTAGTDVGYTF; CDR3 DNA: TGTGCCAGCACCGCCGGGACGGATGTGGGCTACACCTTC
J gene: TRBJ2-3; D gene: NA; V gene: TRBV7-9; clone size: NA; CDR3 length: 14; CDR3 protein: CASSLAGDIQPQYF; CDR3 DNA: TGTGCCAGCAGCTTAGCGGGGGACATTCAGCCCCAGTATTTT
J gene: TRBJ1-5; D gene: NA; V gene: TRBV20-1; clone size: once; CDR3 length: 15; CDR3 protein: CSASPRGASNQPQHF; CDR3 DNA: TGCAGTGCTAGCCCCCGGGGAGCTAGCAATCAGCCCCAGCATTTT
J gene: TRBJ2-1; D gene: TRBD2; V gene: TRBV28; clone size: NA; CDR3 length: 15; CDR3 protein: CAGSSGLAGGNEQFF; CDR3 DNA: TGTGCCGGCAGTTCTGGGCTAGCGGGGGGTAATGAGCAGTTCTTC
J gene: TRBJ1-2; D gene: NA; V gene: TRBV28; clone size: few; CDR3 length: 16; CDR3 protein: CASSKMSMGGSDGYTF; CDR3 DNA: TGTGCCAGCAGTAAAATGTCTATGGGGGGATCGGATGGCTACACCTTC
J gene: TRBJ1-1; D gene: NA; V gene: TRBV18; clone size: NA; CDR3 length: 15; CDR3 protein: CASSPPLGANTEAFF; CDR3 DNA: TGTGCCAGCTCACCACCGCTGGGGGCGAACACTGAAGCTTTCTTT
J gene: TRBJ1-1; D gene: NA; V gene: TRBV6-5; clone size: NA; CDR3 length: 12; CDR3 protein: CASRTFDSEAFF; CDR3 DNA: TGTGCCAGCAGGACATTCGACAGTGAAGCTTTCTTT
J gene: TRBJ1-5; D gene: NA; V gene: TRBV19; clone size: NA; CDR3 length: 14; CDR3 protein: CASSTRGSNQPQHF; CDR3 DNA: TGTGCCAGTAGTACTAGGGGAAGCAATCAGCCCCAGCATTTT
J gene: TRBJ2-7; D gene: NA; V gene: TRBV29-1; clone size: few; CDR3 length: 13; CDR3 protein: CSVEMGGSYEQYF; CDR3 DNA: TGCAGCGTTGAAATGGGCGGCTCCTACGAGCAGTACTTC
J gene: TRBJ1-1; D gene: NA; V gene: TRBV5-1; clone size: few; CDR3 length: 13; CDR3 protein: CVSSLWDGTEAFF; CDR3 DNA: TGCGTCAGCAGCTTGTGGGACGGCACTGAAGCTTTCTTT